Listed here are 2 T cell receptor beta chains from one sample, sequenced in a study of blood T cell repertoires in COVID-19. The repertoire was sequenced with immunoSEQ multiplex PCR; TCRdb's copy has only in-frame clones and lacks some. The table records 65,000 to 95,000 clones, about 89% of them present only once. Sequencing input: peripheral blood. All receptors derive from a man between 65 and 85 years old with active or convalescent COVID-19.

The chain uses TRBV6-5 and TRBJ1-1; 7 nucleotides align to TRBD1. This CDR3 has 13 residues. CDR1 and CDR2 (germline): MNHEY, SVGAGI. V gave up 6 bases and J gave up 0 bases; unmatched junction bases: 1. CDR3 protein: CASRDRLNTEAFF. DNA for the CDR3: TGTGCCAGCAGGGACAGGTTGAACACTGAAGCTTTCTTT.

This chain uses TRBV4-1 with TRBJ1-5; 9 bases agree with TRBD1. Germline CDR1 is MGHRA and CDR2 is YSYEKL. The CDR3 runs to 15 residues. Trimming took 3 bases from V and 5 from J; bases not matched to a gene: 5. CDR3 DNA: TGCGCCAGCAGCCAGCAGGACAGGGGTTATCAGCCCCAGCATTTT. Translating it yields CASSQQDRGYQPQHF.